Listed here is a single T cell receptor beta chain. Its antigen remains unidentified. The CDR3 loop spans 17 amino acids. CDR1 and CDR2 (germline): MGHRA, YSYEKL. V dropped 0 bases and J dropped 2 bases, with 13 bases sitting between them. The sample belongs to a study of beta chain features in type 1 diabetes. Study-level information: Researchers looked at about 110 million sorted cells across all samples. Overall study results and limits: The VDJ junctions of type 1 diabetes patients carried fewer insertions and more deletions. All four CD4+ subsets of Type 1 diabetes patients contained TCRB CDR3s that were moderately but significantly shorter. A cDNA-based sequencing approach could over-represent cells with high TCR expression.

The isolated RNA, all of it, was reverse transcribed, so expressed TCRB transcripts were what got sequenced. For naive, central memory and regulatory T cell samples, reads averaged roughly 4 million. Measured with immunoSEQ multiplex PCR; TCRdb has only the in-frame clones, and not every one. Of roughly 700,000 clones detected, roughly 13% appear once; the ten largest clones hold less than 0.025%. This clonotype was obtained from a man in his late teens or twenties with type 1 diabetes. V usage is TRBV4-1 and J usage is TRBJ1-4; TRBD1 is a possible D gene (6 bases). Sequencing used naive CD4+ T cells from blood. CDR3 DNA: TGCGCCAGCAGCCAAGATCAATTGGGGGCGACTAATGAAAAACTGTTTTTT. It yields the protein CASSQDQLGATNEKLFF.